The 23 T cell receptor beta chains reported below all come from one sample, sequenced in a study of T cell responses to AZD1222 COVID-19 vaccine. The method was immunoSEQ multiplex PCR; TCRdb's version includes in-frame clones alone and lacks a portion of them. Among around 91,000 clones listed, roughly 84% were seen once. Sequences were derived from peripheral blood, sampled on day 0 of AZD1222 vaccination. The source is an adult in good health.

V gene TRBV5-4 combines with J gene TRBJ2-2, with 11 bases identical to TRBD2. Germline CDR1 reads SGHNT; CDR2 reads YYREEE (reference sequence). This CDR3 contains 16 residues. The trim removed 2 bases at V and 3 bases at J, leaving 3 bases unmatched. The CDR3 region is CASSFKTSGDTGELFF. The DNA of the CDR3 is TGTGCCAGCAGCTTCAAGACTAGCGGGGACACCGGGGAGCTGTTTTTT.

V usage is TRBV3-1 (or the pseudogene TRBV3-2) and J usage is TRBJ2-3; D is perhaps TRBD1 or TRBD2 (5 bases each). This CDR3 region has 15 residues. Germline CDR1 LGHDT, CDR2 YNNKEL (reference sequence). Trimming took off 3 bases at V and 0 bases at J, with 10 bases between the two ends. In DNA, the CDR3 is TGTGCCAGCAGCCAGGGACCCACTAGCACAGATACGCAGTATTTT. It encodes CASSQGPTSTDTQYF.

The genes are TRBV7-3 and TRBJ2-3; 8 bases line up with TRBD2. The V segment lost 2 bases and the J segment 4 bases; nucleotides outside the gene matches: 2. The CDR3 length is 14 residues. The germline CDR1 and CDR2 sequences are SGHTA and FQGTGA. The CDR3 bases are TGTGCCAGCAGCTTACGGGGGGGACCAGATACGCAGTATTTT. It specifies CASSLRGGPDTQYF.

This CDR3 is CASSSGRNTGELFF. The DNA of the CDR3 is TGTGCCAGTAGTAGCGGGAGGAACACCGGGGAGCTGTTTTTT. The V call is TRBV19, the J call TRBJ2-2; 7 bases map to TRBD2. The CDR3 runs to 14 residues. CDR1 and CDR2 (germline): LNHDA, SQIVND (reference sequence). Trimming took 4 bases from V and 1 from J; bases not matched to a gene: 0.

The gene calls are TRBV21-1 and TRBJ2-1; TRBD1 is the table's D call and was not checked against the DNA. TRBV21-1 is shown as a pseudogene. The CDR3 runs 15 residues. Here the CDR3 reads CASSPRTYCYNEQFF. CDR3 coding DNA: TGTGCCAGCAGCCCTCGGACATATTGCTACAATGAGCAGTTCTTC.

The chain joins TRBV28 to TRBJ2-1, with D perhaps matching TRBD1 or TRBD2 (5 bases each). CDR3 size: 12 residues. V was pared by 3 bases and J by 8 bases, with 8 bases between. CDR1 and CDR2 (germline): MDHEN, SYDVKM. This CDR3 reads CASSLQGDEQFF. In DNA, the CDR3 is TGTGCCAGCAGTTTGCAGGGAGATGAGCAGTTCTTC.

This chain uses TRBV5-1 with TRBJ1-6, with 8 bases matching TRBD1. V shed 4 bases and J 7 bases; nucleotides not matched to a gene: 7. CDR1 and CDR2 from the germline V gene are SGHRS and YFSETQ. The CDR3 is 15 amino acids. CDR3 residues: CASSTRTGLNSPLHF. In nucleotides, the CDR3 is TGCGCCAGCAGCACCCGGACAGGGTTGAATTCACCCCTCCACTTT.

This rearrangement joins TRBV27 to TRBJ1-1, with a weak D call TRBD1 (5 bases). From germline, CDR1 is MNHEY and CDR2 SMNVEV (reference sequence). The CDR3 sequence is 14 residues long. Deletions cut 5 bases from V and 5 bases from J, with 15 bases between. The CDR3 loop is CASSVHGRGTEAFF. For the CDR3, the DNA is TGTGCCAGCAGTGTCCATGGTCGGGGGACTGAAGCTTTCTTT.

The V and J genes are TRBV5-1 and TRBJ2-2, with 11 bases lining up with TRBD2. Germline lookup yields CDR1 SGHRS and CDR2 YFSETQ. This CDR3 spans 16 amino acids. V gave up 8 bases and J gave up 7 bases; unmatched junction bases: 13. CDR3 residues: CASTRGGLAGVGELFF. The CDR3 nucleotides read TGCGCCAGTACGAGGGGCGGACTAGCGGGCGTCGGGGAGCTGTTTTTT.

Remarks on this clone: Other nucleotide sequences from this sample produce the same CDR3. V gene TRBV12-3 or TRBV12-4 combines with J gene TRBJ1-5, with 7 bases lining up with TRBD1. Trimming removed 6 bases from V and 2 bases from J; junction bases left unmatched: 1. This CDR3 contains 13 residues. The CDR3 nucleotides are TGTGCCAGCAGAGGGACAGGCAATCAGCCCCAGCATTTT. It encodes CASRGTGNQPQHF.

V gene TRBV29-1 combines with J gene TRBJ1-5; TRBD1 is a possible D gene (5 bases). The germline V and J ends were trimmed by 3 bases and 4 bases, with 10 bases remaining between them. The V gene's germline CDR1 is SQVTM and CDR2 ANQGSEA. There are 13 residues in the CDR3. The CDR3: CSVEGQTNQPQHF. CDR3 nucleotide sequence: TGCAGCGTTGAGGGGCAGACTAATCAGCCCCAGCATTTT.

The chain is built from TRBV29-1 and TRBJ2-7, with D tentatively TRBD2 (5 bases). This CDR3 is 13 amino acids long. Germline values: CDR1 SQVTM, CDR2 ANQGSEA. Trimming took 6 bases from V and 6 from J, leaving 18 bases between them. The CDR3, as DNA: TGCAGCGTCATAAGAGGGCACGGGGTCGAGCAGTACTTC. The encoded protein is CSVIRGHGVEQYF.

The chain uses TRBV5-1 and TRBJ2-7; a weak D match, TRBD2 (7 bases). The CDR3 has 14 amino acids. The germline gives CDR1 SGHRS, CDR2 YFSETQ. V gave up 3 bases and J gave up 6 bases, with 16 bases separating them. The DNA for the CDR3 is TGCGCCAGCAGCTCGGGGGGCGCTACTAGCGAGCAGTACTTC. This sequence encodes CASSSGGATSEQYF.

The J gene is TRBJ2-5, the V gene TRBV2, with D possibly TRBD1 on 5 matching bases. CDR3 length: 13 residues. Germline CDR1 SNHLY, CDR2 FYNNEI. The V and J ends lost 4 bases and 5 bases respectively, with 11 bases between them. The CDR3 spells CASSAGFAETQYF. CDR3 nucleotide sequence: TGTGCCAGCAGTGCAGGGTTTGCGGAGACCCAGTACTTC.

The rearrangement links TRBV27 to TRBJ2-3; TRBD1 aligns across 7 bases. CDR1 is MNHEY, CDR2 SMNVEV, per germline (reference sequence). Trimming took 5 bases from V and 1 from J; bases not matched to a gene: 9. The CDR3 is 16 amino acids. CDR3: CASSGTLQGGTDTQYF. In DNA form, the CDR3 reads TGTGCCAGCAGTGGAACCCTCCAGGGGGGCACAGATACGCAGTATTTT.

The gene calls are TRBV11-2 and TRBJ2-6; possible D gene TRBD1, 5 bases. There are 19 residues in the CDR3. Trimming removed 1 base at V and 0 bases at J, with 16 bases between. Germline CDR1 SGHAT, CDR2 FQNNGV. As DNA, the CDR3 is TGTGCCAGCAGCTTAGGAACAGGTTCAGACCCCTCTGGGGCCAACGTCCTGACTTTC. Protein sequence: CASSLGTGSDPSGANVLTF. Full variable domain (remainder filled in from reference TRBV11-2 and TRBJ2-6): EAGVAQSPRYKIIEKRQSVAFWCNPISGHATLYWYQQILGQGPKLLIQFQNNGVVDDSQLPKDRFSAERLKGVDSTLKIQPAKLEDSAVYLCASSLGTGSDPSGANVLTFGAGSRLTVL.

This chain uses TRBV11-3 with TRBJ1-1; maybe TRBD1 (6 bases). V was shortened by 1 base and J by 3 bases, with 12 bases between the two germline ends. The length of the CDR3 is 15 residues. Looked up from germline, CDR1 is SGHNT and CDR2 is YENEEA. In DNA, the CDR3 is TGTGCCAGCAGCTTAGTGTACAGGGAGGACACTGAAGCTTTCTTT. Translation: CASSLVYREDTEAFF. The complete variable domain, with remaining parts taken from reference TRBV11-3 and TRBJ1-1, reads EAGVVQSPRYKIIEKKQPVAFWCNPISGHNTLYWYLQNLGQGPELLIRYENEEAVDDSQLPKDRFSAERLKGVDSTLKIQPAELGDSAVYLCASSLVYREDTEAFFGQGTRLTVV.

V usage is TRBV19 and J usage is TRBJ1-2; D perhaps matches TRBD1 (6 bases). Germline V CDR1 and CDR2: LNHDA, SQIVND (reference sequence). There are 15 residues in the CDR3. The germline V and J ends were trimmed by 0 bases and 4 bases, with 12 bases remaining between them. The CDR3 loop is CASSIDHPGAYGYTF. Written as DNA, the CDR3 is TGTGCCAGTAGTATAGATCACCCAGGGGCCTATGGCTACACCTTC.

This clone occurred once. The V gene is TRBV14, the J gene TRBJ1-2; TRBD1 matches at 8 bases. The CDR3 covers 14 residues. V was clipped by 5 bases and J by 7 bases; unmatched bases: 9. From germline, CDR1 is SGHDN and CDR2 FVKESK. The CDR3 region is CASSYRDRTGGYTF. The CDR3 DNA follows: TGTGCCAGCAGCTATAGGGACAGGACCGGTGGCTACACCTTC. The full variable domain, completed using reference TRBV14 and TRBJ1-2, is EAGVTQFPSHSVIEKGQTVTLRCDPISGHDNLYWYRRVMGKEIKFLLHFVKESKQDESGMPNNRFLAERTGGTYSTLKVQPAELEDSGVYFCASSYRDRTGGYTFGSGTRLTVV.

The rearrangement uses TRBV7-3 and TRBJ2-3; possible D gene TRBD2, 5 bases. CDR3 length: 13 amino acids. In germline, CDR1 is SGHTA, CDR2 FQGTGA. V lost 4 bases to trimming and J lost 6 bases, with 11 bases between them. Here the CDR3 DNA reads TGTGCCAGCAGCTCCCAGAGGGCCGATACGCAGTATTTT. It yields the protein CASSSQRADTQYF.

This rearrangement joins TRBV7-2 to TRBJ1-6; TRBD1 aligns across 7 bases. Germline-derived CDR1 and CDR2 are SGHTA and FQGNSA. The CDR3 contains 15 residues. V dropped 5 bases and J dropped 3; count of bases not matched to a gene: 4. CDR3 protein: CASSLGGSYNSPLHF. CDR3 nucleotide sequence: TGTGCCAGCAGCCTAGGGGGCAGCTATAATTCACCCCTCCACTTT.

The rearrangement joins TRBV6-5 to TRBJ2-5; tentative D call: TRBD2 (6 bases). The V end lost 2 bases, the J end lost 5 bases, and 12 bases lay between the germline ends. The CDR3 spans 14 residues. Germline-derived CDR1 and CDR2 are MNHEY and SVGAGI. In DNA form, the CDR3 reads TGTGCCAGCAGTTACGAAGGGACTCGGGAGACCCAGTACTTC. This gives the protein CASSYEGTRETQYF.

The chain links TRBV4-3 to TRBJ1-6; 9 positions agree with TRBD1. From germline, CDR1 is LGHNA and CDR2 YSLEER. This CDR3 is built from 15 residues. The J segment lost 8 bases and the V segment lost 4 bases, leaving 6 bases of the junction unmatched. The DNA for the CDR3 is TGCGCCAGCAGCCCCTCAGGGACAGGGTATTCACCCCTCCACTTT. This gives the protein CASSPSGTGYSPLHF.